These T cell receptor beta chains were read from a single sample in a study of T-cell reconstitution after alpha-beta-depleted transplantation in children. TCRdb called the PCR reads again in MiXCR, with one record for every CDR3 protein. This table has under 300,000 distinct CDR3 sequences, more than 9% appearing once. The sequencing used peripheral blood, collected 180 days after TCRalphabeta/CD19-depleted stem cell transplant. Receptors originate from a male patient aged 2-15 years who had a stem cell transplant for chronic granulomatous disease, so the T cells may come from the graft donor. CDR3s include the opening cysteine and the closing phenylalanine or tryptophan. A D gene is named only where the DNA matches it firmly. For some rows the clone size is stated as once, few or many, or as a class when expanded; others skip it.

clone_size j_call v_call d_call cdr3_nt cdr3_aa
many TRBJ2-2 TRBV7-3 TRBD2 TGTGCCAGCAAGTTCACGGGAGGGCCAAACACCGGGGAGCTGTTTTTT CASKFTGGPNTGELFF
many TRBJ2-5 TRBV28 TRBD2 TGTGCCACCAAGCCCGGGGGGCAAGAGACCCAGTACTTC CATKPGGQETQYF
many TRBJ2-2 TRBV6-2/TRBV6-3 . TGTGCCAGCAGTCTTTCTATTACAGGGTGGAACACCGGGGAGCTGTTTTTT CASSLSITGWNTGELFF
many TRBJ2-3 TRBV5-1 TRBD2 TGCGCCAGCAGCTTGTGGCTAGCGGGAGGGCCCCTAAGCACAGATACGCAGTATTTT CASSLWLAGGPLSTDTQYF
many TRBJ2-1 TRBV5-5 TRBD2 TGTGCCAGCAGCTTGTATGGGACTAGGGGCTCCTACAATGAGCAGTTCTTC CASSLYGTRGSYNEQFF
many TRBJ2-5 TRBV5-5 . TGTGCCAGCAGCTTGTCTTGGGGGCCTGGGACCCAGTACTTC CASSLSWGPGTQYF
many TRBJ2-3 TRBV12-3/TRBV12-4 TRBD1 TGTGCCAGCAGGCCCGGGACAGGGCACTCCACGCAGTATTTT CASRPGTGHSTQYF
many TRBJ2-1 TRBV27 . TGTGCCATTCGTAGAGCGGGTGAGCAGTTCTTC CAIRRAGEQFF
many TRBJ2-5 TRBV29-1 TRBD1 TGCAGCGTTGAAGCCGCCGGGACAGGGGGCGGAGAGACCCAGTACTTC CSVEAAGTGGGETQYF
many TRBJ2-7 TRBV6-2/TRBV6-3 TRBD2 TGTGCCAGCAGTTACTACCAGGGAGCGGGGGACTACGAGCAGTACTTC CASSYYQGAGDYEQYF
many TRBJ2-3 TRBV7-6 . TGTGCCAGCAGCTTATCTTCATACGGCACAGATACGCAGTATTTT CASSLSSYGTDTQYF
many TRBJ2-3 TRBV9 TRBD2 TGTGCCAGCAGCCTAGTCCCGGGACTAGCGGGGCGCACAGATACGCAGTATTTT CASSLVPGLAGRTDTQYF
many TRBJ2-3 TRBV11-1 TRBD1 TGTGCCAGCAGCTCGGACAGGGGTCGTGCAGATACGCAGTATTTT CASSSDRGRADTQYF
. TRBJ1-2 TRBV5-1 TRBD1 TGCGCCAGCAGCTTGGTACGGGACAGGGGCTATGGCTACACCTTC CASSLVRDRGYGYTF
many TRBJ2-1 TRBV12-3/TRBV12-4 TRBD2 TGTGCCAGCAGTTTATATTCCGGGGGGGCCTACAATGAGCAGTTCTTC CASSLYSGGAYNEQFF
many TRBJ2-7 TRBV2 TRBD1 TGTGCCAGCAGATCCCGGGACAGGGACTACGAGCAGTACTTC CASRSRDRDYEQYF
. TRBJ2-5 TRBV5-6 TRBD1 TGTGCCAGCAGCAACGTACTGGGACAGGAACAAGAGACCCAGTACTTC CASSNVLGQEQETQYF
few TRBJ1-1 TRBV19 TRBD1 TGTGCCAGTAGGAGTGTGGACAGGGGGCGGAGGACTGAAGCTTTCTTT CASRSVDRGRRTEAFF
many TRBJ2-4 TRBV6-1 . TGTGCCAGCAGAGGCACAGCGTCAGACATTCAGTACTTC CASRGTASDIQYF
many TRBJ2-1 TRBV29-1 TRBD2 TGCAGCGTTGAGGGTAATAGCGGGAGAGGATACAATGAGCAGTTCTTC CSVEGNSGRGYNEQFF
few TRBJ1-1 TRBV5-1 TRBD1 TGCGCCAGCAGCTCCTTACAGGGGAGCACTGAAGCTTTCTTT CASSSLQGSTEAFF
many TRBJ1-6 TRBV20-1 . TGCAGTGCTAGAGGGACCGGGGGTTCACCCCTCCACTTT CSARGTGGSPLHF
many TRBJ2-1 TRBV6-2/TRBV6-3 TRBD2 TGTGCCAGCAGTTGGACTAGCCGGGCAAATGAGCAGTTCTTC CASSWTSRANEQFF
many TRBJ2-7 TRBV5-1 TRBD2 TGCGCCAGCAAGGTGGTAGCGGGATCCTACGAGCAGTACTTC CASKVVAGSYEQYF
many TRBJ2-4 TRBV2 TRBD1 TGTGCCAGCACGGCTCGAGGGGGCAGCACCAAAAACATTCAGTACTTC CASTARGGSTKNIQYF
many TRBJ1-3 TRBV11-3 . TGTGCCAGCAGCCCGGGTAGCAGCCCGGACGACACCATATATTTT CASSPGSSPDDTIYF
many TRBJ2-3 TRBV11-2 TRBD2 TGTGCCAGCGTCCAGGGGACTAGCGGGGGGGCGAGGGCAGATACGCAGTATTTT CASVQGTSGGARADTQYF
few TRBJ2-2 TRBV30 TRBD1 TGTGGCCTGGGGGGACAGGCTAACACCGGGGAGCTGTTTTTT CGLGGQANTGELFF
many TRBJ2-5 TRBV20-1 TRBD2 TGCAGTACAATCCGGGGGGGCCCTCTGGAGACCCAGTACTTC CSTIRGGPLETQYF
many TRBJ2-7 TRBV12-3/TRBV12-4 . TGTGCCAGCAGTTCTGACTACGAGCAGTACTTC CASSSDYEQYF
many TRBJ2-5 TRBV5-1 TRBD2 TGCGCCAGCAGCTTGGCCCCTAGCGGGGTCCAAGAGACCCAGTACTTC CASSLAPSGVQETQYF
many TRBJ2-7 TRBV5-5 TRBD1 TGTGCCAGCAGCCGGACCGGACAGGGTGGGTACGAGCAGTACTTC CASSRTGQGGYEQYF
many TRBJ1-1 TRBV27 . TGTGCCAGCAGACCCACCTACAGGGTGAACACTGAAGCTTTCTTT CASRPTYRVNTEAFF